The present TCR beta chain was sequenced within a study of response to subunit inactivated influenza vaccine. Whole-study findings and limits: Authors suggested that a seasonal influenza vaccination recruits few new T cells each time.

This clonotype was seen a handful of times. What it binds is unknown. Germline-derived CDR1 and CDR2 are KGHDR and SFDVKD. The CDR3 runs to 12 residues. Trimming cost V 4 bases and J 6 bases, with 8 bases left between them. TCRdb re-called the RT-PCR reads with MiXCR, one entry per CDR3 protein. The table records about 700,000 distinct CDR3 sequences, 15% to 19% of them present only once. The chain joins TRBV24-1 to TRBJ1-1, with D possibly TRBD1 on 5 matching bases. The sample in question was PBMCs from blood, obtained 11 to 12 days after vaccination. The receptor's source is a man aged 50 or older who received an inactivated influenza vaccine. The CDR3 coding sequence is TGTGCCACCAGTGACGGGACGTCTGAAGCTTTCTTT. This codes for CATSDGTSEAFF.